Following are 23 T cell receptor beta chains from one sample sequenced in a study of cytomegalovirus exposure and HLA in healthy donors (dated by TCRdb to 2016 to 2017). Libraries came from the immunoSEQ multiplex PCR assay. TCRdb took over this immuneACCESS table, retaining in-frame rearrangements with V and J assigned. Such tables are incomplete; in checked studies, under half of the missing clones stem from an unresolved V gene, and the remainder is unexplained. This sample holds 330,000 or so clones; roughly 89% were observed only once. Jointly, the top ten make up around 0.8% of the sample. The sample comprised PBMCs. The receptors derive from a woman aged 18-29 years in good health and CMV-seronegative.

The chain employs TRBV29-1 and TRBJ2-2, with D possibly TRBD1 on 5 matching bases. This CDR3 spans 14 amino acids. In germline, CDR1 is SQVTM, CDR2 ANQGSEA. V lost 0 bases and J 3 bases, leaving 8 bases between the germline ends. The CDR3 DNA reads TGCAGCGTTGAAGAACAGGTTTACACCGGGGAGCTGTTTTTT. This sequence encodes CSVEEQVYTGELFF.

This chain links TRBV4-1 with TRBJ2-7; D is unresolved. The CDR3 is 14 residues long. V was clipped by 6 bases and J by 6 bases, with 18 bases between them. The germline gives CDR1 MGHRA, CDR2 YSYEKL. The CDR3 region is CASSQMSRPGEQYF. The CDR3 coding sequence is TGCGCCAGCAGTCAAATGTCTCGCCCGGGCGAGCAGTACTTC.

This chain uses TRBV5-1 with TRBJ2-7, with 8 bases fitting TRBD1. The CDR3 consists of 15 residues. Germline loops: CDR1 SGHRS, CDR2 YFSETQ. The junction had 13 bases not matched to a gene; V was cut back by 7 bases and J by 4 bases. CDR3 in DNA: TGCGCCAGCCGCCCTGTCGGACAGGGATCTTACGAGCAGTACTTC. Translated, it gives CASRPVGQGSYEQYF. The full variable domain, its missing parts supplied by reference TRBV5-1 and TRBJ2-7, is KAGVTQTPRYLIKTRGQQVTLSCSPISGHRSVSWYQQTPGQGLQFLFEYFSETQRNKGNFPGRFSGRQFSNSRSEMNVSTLELGDSALYLCASRPVGQGSYEQYFGPGTRLTVT.

The gene calls are TRBV6-6 and TRBJ1-1; weak D call: TRBD1 (6 bases). The length of the CDR3 is 14 residues. The germline CDR1 and CDR2 sequences are MNHNY and SVGAGI (reference sequence). V shed 5 bases and J shed 3 bases, with 13 bases lying between them. The CDR3 DNA sequence: TGTGCCAGCAGTGCCGGGGGGGCATACACTGAAGCTTTCTTT. Its translation is CASSAGGAYTEAFF.

V is TRBV11-1 and J is TRBJ2-1, with 11 bases aligning to TRBD1. Germline CDR1 and CDR2: SGHAT and FQDESV (reference sequence). J gave up 9 bases and V 4 bases, and 5 bases lay outside the gene matches. The CDR3 runs 14 residues. CDR3 in DNA: TGTGCCAGCAGCTCGGACAGGGGGCTCGGTGAGCAGTTCTTC. Translating it yields CASSSDRGLGEQFF.

J is TRBJ1-2 and V is TRBV27, with 9 bases matching TRBD1. The CDR3 contains 15 residues. Losses at the gene ends were 5 bases for V and 4 bases for J; bases not matched to a gene: 8. The germline CDR1 and CDR2 sequences are MNHEY and SMNVEV (reference sequence). The CDR3 bases are TGTGCCAGCAGTCCAGAGACGGGACAGGGCTATGGCTACACCTTC. Protein: CASSPETGQGYGYTF.

The chain employs TRBV27 and TRBJ2-1, with D perhaps TRBD1 (5 bases). From germline, CDR1 is MNHEY and CDR2 SMNVEV (reference sequence). The CDR3 is 15 amino acids. V was trimmed by 0 bases and J by 10 bases, leaving 16 bases between them. This CDR3 is CASSLSPQTAGEQFF. The DNA for the CDR3 is TGTGCCAGCAGTTTATCCCCCCAGACAGCCGGAGAGCAGTTCTTC.

This chain joins TRBV27 and TRBJ2-7; 8 nucleotides agree with TRBD2. The CDR3 covers 14 residues. From germline, CDR1 is MNHEY and CDR2 SMNVEV (reference sequence). V lost 5 bases and J lost 6; bases outside the gene matches: 9. The CDR3 here is CASSKGRGGLEQYF. For the CDR3, the DNA is TGTGCCAGCAGTAAGGGACGGGGGGGTCTCGAGCAGTACTTC.

The chain employs TRBV7-2 and TRBJ2-7; 7 bases align to TRBD2. The CDR3 loop spans 13 amino acids. Trimming removed 7 bases from V and 5 bases from J; junction bases left unmatched: 8. Looked up from germline, CDR1 is SGHTA and CDR2 is FQGNSA. The CDR3 sequence is CASTGGGKDEQYF. The CDR3 region has the DNA TGTGCCAGCACCGGGGGAGGGAAAGACGAGCAGTACTTC.

The gene calls are TRBV27 and TRBJ2-1, with TRBD1 identical over 7 bases. CDR1 is MNHEY, CDR2 SMNVEV, per germline (reference sequence). V dropped 7 bases and J dropped 2; count of bases not matched to a gene: 5. This CDR3 is built from 14 residues. CDR3 sequence reads: CASMKGAPYNEQFF. Here the CDR3 DNA reads TGTGCCAGCATGAAGGGGGCCCCCTACAATGAGCAGTTCTTC.

The genes are TRBV7-9 and TRBJ1-1, with 7 nucleotides matching TRBD1. The CDR3 has 15 amino acids. CDR1 SEHNR and CDR2 FQNEAQ come from the germline V gene (reference sequence). V lost 1 base, J lost 2 bases, and 4 bases stayed unmatched. The CDR3 sequence is CASSLGGTVNTEAFF. Here the CDR3 DNA reads TGTGCCAGCAGCTTAGGAGGGACAGTTAACACTGAAGCTTTCTTT.

J is TRBJ2-5 and V is TRBV29-1; TRBD1 is a possible D gene (5 bases). Trimming cost V 4 bases and J 7 bases, with 19 bases left between them. There are 14 residues in the CDR3. CDR1 SQVTM and CDR2 ANQGSEA come from the germline V gene. CDR3 sequence (DNA): TGCAGCGTTGTTTTTGGGGCGAGTGACGGGACCCAGTACTTC. Translated, it gives CSVVFGASDGTQYF.

A few counts support this clone. The chain carries TRBV2 and TRBJ2-7, with D perhaps matching TRBD2 (6 bases). The CDR3 extends over 13 amino acids. The V gene lost 6 bases and the J gene lost 1 base, with 10 bases spanning the gap. CDR1 SNHLY and CDR2 FYNNEI come from the germline V gene. The CDR3 is CASRVAVSYEQYF. The CDR3 coding sequence is TGTGCCAGCAGAGTAGCGGTATCCTACGAGCAGTACTTC.

The chain combines TRBV6-5 with TRBJ2-7, with 11 bases that match TRBD1. Germline V CDR1 and CDR2: MNHEY, SVGAGI. V shed 1 base and J 3 bases; nucleotides not matched to a gene: 5. The CDR3 length is 16 residues. The CDR3 nucleotides read TGTGCCAGCAGTTACTGGGGACAGGGGGTACTCTACGAGCAGTACTTC. Translation gives CASSYWGQGVLYEQYF.

The V and J genes are TRBV6-5 and TRBJ2-7, with no clear D. Germline assignment: CDR1 MNHEY and CDR2 SVGAGI. V was shortened by 0 bases and J by 2 bases, with 11 bases between the two germline ends. The CDR3 has 15 amino acids. CDR3 DNA: TGTGCCAGCAGTTACTCTAGGCGGCAAGCCTACGAGCAGTACTTC. Translating gives CASSYSRRQAYEQYF.

The genes are TRBV30 and TRBJ2-1; the match to TRBD2 covers 8 bases. V shed 0 bases, J shed 2 bases, and the junction held 6 bases outside the gene matches. Looked up from germline, CDR1 is GTSNPN and CDR2 is SVGIG (reference sequence). The CDR3 runs 16 residues. The CDR3 DNA sequence: TGTGCCTGGAGTGTACAGGCGGGAGGTCCCTACAATGAGCAGTTCTTC. It codes for CAWSVQAGGPYNEQFF.

This chain uses TRBV4-3 with TRBJ2-7, with 7 bases lining up with TRBD1. The germline V gene encodes CDR1 LGHNA and CDR2 YSLEER. This CDR3 spans 13 amino acids. Trimming removed 2 bases from V and 9 bases from J; junction bases left unmatched: 7. CDR3 sequence reads: CASSQRTGEAQYF. CDR3 bases: TGCGCCAGCAGCCAACGGACAGGTGAGGCGCAGTACTTC.

This clone has a handful of counts. The genes are TRBV6-6 and TRBJ2-7; 8 nucleotides agree with TRBD1. The CDR3 has 15 amino acids. V shed 5 bases, J shed 0 bases, and the junction held 6 bases outside the gene matches. Per germline, CDR1 MNHNY and CDR2 SVGAGI (reference sequence). Here the CDR3 reads CASSAGTGLSYEQYF. The CDR3 region has the DNA TGTGCCAGCAGTGCCGGGACAGGCCTCTCCTACGAGCAGTACTTC.

The chain is built from TRBV4-2 and TRBJ2-7, with a weak D call TRBD2 (5 bases). CDR1 and CDR2 from the germline V gene are LGHNA and YNFKEQ. Trimming pared 3 bases from V and 0 bases from J, leaving 15 bases between. This CDR3 has 16 amino acids. The CDR3 bases are TGTGCCAGCAGCCAGATCGGGGTAGGGAGCTCCTACGAGCAGTACTTC. It yields the protein CASSQIGVGSSYEQYF.

The chain links TRBV4-1 to TRBJ2-7; 7 bases agree with TRBD2. The germline V gene has CDR1 MGHRA and CDR2 YSYEKL. The CDR3 is made up of 16 amino acids. J was trimmed by 2 bases and V by 3 bases; bases with no gene match: 10. The chain's CDR3 is CASSQDTSGATYEQYF. CDR3 DNA sequence: TGCGCCAGCAGCCAGGACACGAGCGGGGCAACCTACGAGCAGTACTTC.

The chain couples TRBV6-5 to TRBJ1-1; 8 bases agree with TRBD1. Trimming at V came to 5 bases and at J to 1 base, leaving 6 bases not matched to a gene. In germline, CDR1 is MNHEY, CDR2 SVGAGI. This CDR3 contains 15 residues. The CDR3 DNA reads TGTGCCAGCAGTCGACAGGGGATGGCGAACACTGAAGCTTTCTTT. It translates to CASSRQGMANTEAFF.

This clone was observed a few times. The chain has TRBV7-2 and TRBJ2-2; D is undetermined. The CDR3 loop spans 18 amino acids. The V end lost 2 bases, the J end lost 1 base, and 17 bases lay between the germline ends. From germline, CDR1 is SGHTA and CDR2 FQGNSA. CDR3 region: CASSLIKLGRKNTGELFF. The CDR3 bases are TGTGCCAGCAGCTTAATTAAGCTGGGCAGAAAGAACACCGGGGAGCTGTTTTTT.

This clone came up once. Written as DNA, the CDR3 is TGTGCCAGCAGTGGACTAGCGGGACAACGAACCGGGGAGCTGTTTTTT. Protein sequence: CASSGLAGQRTGELFF. The chain uses TRBV25-1 and TRBJ2-2; 11 bases match TRBD2. Per the germline V gene, CDR1 is MGHDK and CDR2 is SYGVNS. Trimming at V came to 4 bases and at J to 5 bases, leaving 6 bases not matched to a gene. CDR3 length equals 16 residues. The full variable domain, with the rest looked up from reference TRBV25-1 and TRBJ2-2, is EADIYQTPRYLVIGTGKKITLECSQTMGHDKMYWYQQDPGMELHLIHYSYGVNSTEKGDLSSESTVSRIRTEHFPLTLESARPSHTSQYLCASSGLAGQRTGELFFGEGSRLTVL.